The clone carrying this TCR beta chain was seen ten or more times. Its antigen remains unidentified. This entry belongs to a study of identical twins. The study, taken as a whole, reports: The abundant beta clonotypes from cord blood had fewer insertions, and memory repertoires had none of this. Cross-sectional statistics, not tracking of the same donors, supported the conclusions.

Template switching created a universal primer site, and the cDNA included unique molecular identifiers. From the 5' RACE reads, TCRdb called clonotypes with MiXCR, one entry per CDR3 protein. The repertoire holds 350,000 to 500,000 distinct CDR3 sequences, with approximately 18% as singletons. The CDR3 spans 16 residues. With 1 base clipped from V and 5 bases from J, the junction kept 6 bases outside the gene matches. CDR1 KGHDR and CDR2 SFDVKD come from the germline V gene. The gene calls are TRBV24-1 and TRBJ2-1, with 8 bases identical to TRBD1. Sequencing was carried out using naive T cells sorted from blood. The receptor's source is a man aged 50 to 60 in good health. The CDR3 sequence is CATSDFRTGSNNEQFF. CDR3 coding DNA: TGTGCCACCAGTGATTTTCGGACAGGGTCAAACAATGAGCAGTTCTTC.